What follows are 18 T cell receptor beta chains derived from one specimen sequenced in a study of OX40 agonist ivuxolimab in advanced cancers. Profiling relied on immunoSEQ multiplex PCR, and the TCRdb table lists in-frame clones only, not all of them. Among around 100,000 clones, 95% to 97% were seen once, and the ten largest hold about 2.1%. Specimen: CD4+ or CD8+ T cells sorted from blood, collected in a trial of the OX40 agonist ivuxolimab. The receptors shown here come from an adult with an advanced solid tumor such as melanoma, head and neck, liver or kidney cancer.

J is TRBJ2-5 and V is TRBV6-5; TRBD1 or TRBD2 may be the D gene (5 bases each). The germline V and J ends were trimmed by 2 bases and 3 bases, with 7 bases remaining between them. Germline CDR1 is MNHEY and CDR2 is SVGAGI. The CDR3 totals 13 residues. The CDR3 protein is CASSYGGKETQYF. CDR3 DNA: TGTGCCAGCAGTTACGGGGGAAAAGAGACCCAGTACTTC.

This chain links TRBV11-2 with TRBJ2-5, with D perhaps being TRBD1 or TRBD2 (7 bases each). The germline CDR1 and CDR2 sequences are SGHAT and FQNNGV. V lost 4 bases and J lost 2, with 14 bases in between. The CDR3 length is 15 residues. Here the CDR3 DNA reads TGTGCCAGCAGCTCCGGGGAGGGACAGCAAGAGACCCAGTACTTC. It codes for CASSSGEGQQETQYF.

The rearrangement joins TRBV7-6 to TRBJ1-1; D is unresolved. V gave up 5 bases and J gave up 7 bases, with 17 bases separating them. Germline loops: CDR1 SGHVS, CDR2 FNYEAQ. CDR3 size: 14 residues. As DNA, the CDR3 is TGTGCCAGCAGCCCCCCGGAGAGGACCATTGAAGCTTTCTTT. It yields the protein CASSPPERTIEAFF.

The chain has TRBV4-1 and TRBJ1-3, with D tentatively TRBD1 (5 bases). CDR3 length: 16 amino acids. V lost 4 bases, J lost 0 bases, and 13 bases lay in between. Germline CDR1 MGHRA, CDR2 YSYEKL. CDR3 in DNA: TGCGCCAGCAGCCCCCGGGACTCCTACTCTGGAAACACCATATATTTT. It codes for CASSPRDSYSGNTIYF.

The rearrangement links TRBV7-8 to TRBJ1-5; possibly TRBD1 for D (6 bases). Between the trimmed V and J ends, which lost 5 bases and 4 bases, there was a span of 15 bases. Germline V gives CDR1 SGHVS, CDR2 FQNEAQ. The CDR3 consists of 15 residues. CDR3 sequence: CASSPYPQGNQPQHF. The CDR3 bases are TGTGCCAGCAGCCCATACCCACAGGGTAATCAGCCCCAGCATTTT.

CDR3 sequence: CASSQVVSSSYNEQFF. The CDR3 DNA reads TGCGCCAGCAGCCAGGTCGTCAGCAGCTCCTACAATGAGCAGTTCTTC. The genes are TRBV4-3 and TRBJ2-1, with unresolved D. CDR3 length: 16 amino acids. V lost 3 bases to trimming and J lost 0 bases, with 12 bases between them. Germline CDR1 and CDR2: LGHNA and YSLEER.

V usage is TRBV6-5 and J usage is TRBJ1-1; D might be TRBD1 (5 bases). The CDR3 runs 11 residues. Trimming stripped 9 bases from V and 5 bases from J, with 10 bases between. CDR1 and CDR2 from the germline V gene are MNHEY and SVGAGI. Here the CDR3 reads CARPGGTEAFF. The DNA for the CDR3 is TGTGCCAGACCGGGGGGAACTGAAGCTTTCTTT.

This chain uses TRBV4-1 with TRBJ2-7; TRBD2 might be the D (6 bases). The CDR3 covers 16 residues. The germline V and J ends were trimmed by 0 bases and 0 bases, with 12 bases remaining between them. Germline V CDR1 and CDR2: MGHRA, YSYEKL. The CDR3 reads CASSQEGGTNSYEQYF. The CDR3 DNA reads as TGCGCCAGCAGCCAAGAGGGGGGAACGAACTCCTACGAGCAGTACTTC.

The chain employs TRBV7-3 and TRBJ2-7; D is uncertain. CDR3 length equals 15 residues. V was pared by 6 bases and J by 4 bases, with 19 bases between. Germline-derived CDR1 and CDR2 are SGHTA and FQGTGA. The CDR3 sequence: CASRVYGSVSYEQYF. CDR3 nucleotide sequence: TGTGCCAGCAGGGTTTATGGATCCGTAAGTTACGAGCAGTACTTC.

The chain joins TRBV9 to TRBJ2-7; 10 bases agree with TRBD2. Germline CDR1 and CDR2: SGDLS and YYNGEE. The junction had 9 bases not matched to a gene; V was cut back by 4 bases and J by 5 bases. This CDR3 has 15 amino acids. CDR3 nucleotide sequence: TGTGCCAGCAGCACCACCTCTAGCGGGAGCGACGAGCAGTACTTC. This codes for CASSTTSSGSDEQYF.

V usage is TRBV5-6 and J usage is TRBJ2-2; unclear D gene. V was shortened by 4 bases and J by 6 bases, with 10 bases between the two germline ends. Germline-derived CDR1 and CDR2 are SGHDT and YYEEEE. The CDR3 runs to 13 residues. The CDR3 spells CASSPDGAGELFF. The CDR3 bases are TGTGCCAGCAGCCCCGATGGGGCCGGGGAGCTGTTTTTT.

This rearrangement joins TRBV7-9 to TRBJ2-1; 11 bases fit TRBD1. Germline CDR1 SEHNR, CDR2 FQNEAQ (reference sequence). The CDR3 is 16 residues long. The V gene end was trimmed by 5 bases and the J gene end by 2 bases; junction bases not matched to a gene: 5. The CDR3 coding sequence is TGTGCCAGCAGCCCCCGGACAGGGGGCCCCTACAATGAGCAGTTCTTC. It is translated as CASSPRTGGPYNEQFF.

V usage is TRBV7-2 and J usage is TRBJ2-1, with 11 bases aligning to TRBD2. Germline V lookup: CDR1 SGHTA, CDR2 FQGNSA. With V trimmed by 8 bases and J by 4 bases, 10 bases remained unmatched. The CDR3 runs to 16 residues. CDR3 region: CASENGLAGSYNEQFF. For the CDR3, the DNA is TGTGCCAGCGAGAACGGACTAGCGGGCTCATACAATGAGCAGTTCTTC.

The chain is built from TRBV6-6 and TRBJ1-2; 7 bases line up with TRBD1. V dropped 7 bases and J dropped 4; count of bases not matched to a gene: 3. The germline gives CDR1 MNHNY, CDR2 SVGAGI (reference sequence). The CDR3 covers 12 residues. The CDR3 sequence: CASTGGSYGYTF. Here the CDR3 DNA reads TGTGCCAGCACAGGGGGTTCCTATGGCTACACCTTC.

CDR3 bases: TGTGCCAGCAGCATGTCTAGCGGGGCTTACAATGAGCAGTTCTTC. It encodes CASSMSSGAYNEQFF. V is TRBV7-3 and J is TRBJ2-1; 9 bases are shared with TRBD2. The ends lost 5 bases at V and 4 bases at J; junction bases unmatched: 6. The CDR3 loop spans 15 amino acids. In germline, CDR1 is SGHTA, CDR2 FQGTGA.

The chain has TRBV6-1 and TRBJ2-7, with D perhaps being TRBD1 or TRBD2 (5 bases each). V was clipped by 2 bases and J by 0 bases, with 8 bases between them. From germline, CDR1 is MNHNS and CDR2 SASEGT. This CDR3 is 14 amino acids long. CDR3: CASSEWDGSYEQYF. The CDR3 nucleotides read TGTGCCAGCAGTGAATGGGACGGCTCCTACGAGCAGTACTTC.

The chain recombines TRBV7-3 with TRBJ2-7, with unresolved D. Germline CDR1 SGHTA, CDR2 FQGTGA. CDR3 length: 13 amino acids. V was clipped by 7 bases and J by 5 bases, with 15 bases between them. CDR3 amino acids: CASTLGGKNEQYF. CDR3 DNA: TGTGCCAGCACCCTAGGCGGAAAGAACGAGCAGTACTTC.

For this clone: Within the sample, other DNA sequences also encode this same CDR3. V is TRBV5-6 and J is TRBJ2-7; the D is unclear. The CDR3 is 13 amino acids. Trimming shortened V by 0 bases and J by 0 bases, and 4 bases separated the two germline ends. Germline V lookup: CDR1 SGHDT, CDR2 YYEEEE. CDR3: CASSLGVSYEQYF. The CDR3 DNA reads TGTGCCAGCAGCTTGGGGGTCTCCTACGAGCAGTACTTC.